This TCR beta chain was captured in a study of T cell repertoires in aging, cancer and after chemotherapy. Study summary: Around 10 million TCR reads were in the whole dataset.

Amplification of TCR beta used genomic DNA extracted from peripheral blood. Whole-study findings and limits: These repertoire data do not allow conclusions about immunological memory after chemotherapy. In each cancer cohort, median generation probability increased across chemotherapy, suggesting thymic output rebounded. Untreated cancer patients had significantly lower blood TCR diversity than age-matched healthy donors.

CDR1 KGHDR and CDR2 SFDVKD come from the germline V gene. The CDR3 extends over 14 amino acids. Trimming removed 9 bases at V and 4 bases at J, with 15 bases between. A mixed TRB-A/B primer pool amplified rearranged TRB by multiplex touch-down PCR. TCRdb re-called the multiplex PCR reads with MiXCR, one entry per CDR3 protein. The data show around 20,000 distinct CDR3 sequences, with around 38% seen just once and 17% held by the top ten. With respect to this clonotype: Its antigen is unidentified.

What was sequenced was blood. This chain links TRBV24-1 with TRBJ2-1; D may be TRBD2 (6 bases). The TCR originated in a human donor with a solid tumor. The CDR3 bases are TGTGCCACCCAGTCTGGGGACTTTTACAATGAGCAGTTCTTC. It encodes CATQSGDFYNEQFF.